The following is a T cell receptor (beta chain) sequence with its context. The antigen remains unidentified. With a much larger clone just one base away, this may be a read error. This sample was included in a study of glioma-infiltrating T cells. Using RNA template, CDR3s of TCR alpha and beta were amplified with iRepertoire arm-PCR. Tissue mRNA or PBMC total RNA, roughly 85-450 ng, went into one-step reverse transcription and amplification. From the multiplex PCR reads, TCRdb called clonotypes with MiXCR, one entry per CDR3 protein. Of around 43,000 distinct CDR3 sequences listed, approximately 20% are singletons. General study findings and limits: Gliomas, especially low-grade, showed above-expected tissue-blood divergence; non-neoplastic patients showed below. Only very few CDR3 sequences appeared in both tissue and blood.

The sequenced sample was glioma tissue, nonneoplastic brain tissue, or PBMCs (not recorded which). The sequence was obtained from a human donor with low-grade glioma or glioblastoma, undergoing nonglioma brain surgery, or in good health (not recorded which).

CDR3 bases: TGTGCCAGCAGTTTAGTGGAGTCGAGAATGAGCTCCTACAATGAGCAGTTCTTC. Amino acids: CASSLVESRMSSYNEQFF. This chain joins TRBV12-3 or TRBV12-4 and TRBJ2-1; D gene uncertain. CDR3 size: 18 residues. The V end lost 1 base, the J end lost 0 bases, and 16 bases lay between the germline ends.